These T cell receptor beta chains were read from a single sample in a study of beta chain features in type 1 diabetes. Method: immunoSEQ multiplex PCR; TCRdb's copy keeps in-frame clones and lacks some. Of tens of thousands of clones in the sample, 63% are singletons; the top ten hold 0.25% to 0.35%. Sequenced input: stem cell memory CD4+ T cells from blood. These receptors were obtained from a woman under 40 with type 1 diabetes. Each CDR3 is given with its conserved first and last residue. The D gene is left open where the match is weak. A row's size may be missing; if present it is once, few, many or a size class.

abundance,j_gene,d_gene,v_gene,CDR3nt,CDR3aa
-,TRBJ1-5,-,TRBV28,TGTGCCAGCAGCGGGGGGGCTTATAGCAATCAGCCCCAGCATTTT,CASSGGAYSNQPQHF
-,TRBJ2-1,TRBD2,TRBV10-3,TGTGCCATCAGTGACGAGACTAGCGGGATCTTAAGTGAGCAGTTCTTC,CAISDETSGILSEQFF
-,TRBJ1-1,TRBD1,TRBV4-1,TGCGCCAGCAGCCAGATGGGACAGGTTACTGAAGCTTTCTTT,CASSQMGQVTEAFF
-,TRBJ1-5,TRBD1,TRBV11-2,TGTGCCAGCAGCCCCAACCAGGGGGAACATCAGCCCCAGCATTTT,CASSPNQGEHQPQHF
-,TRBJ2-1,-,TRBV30,TGTGCCTGGAGTTCCCCGACAGGATCGCAGTTCTTC,CAWSSPTGSQFF
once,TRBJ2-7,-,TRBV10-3,TGTGCCATCAGTGGGACAGCTCAGGGCGAGCAGTACTTC,CAISGTAQGEQYF
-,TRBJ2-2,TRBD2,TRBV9,TGTGCCAGCACCTCCGGACTAGCGGGAGGCCCGGGGACCGGGGAGCTGTTTTTT,CASTSGLAGGPGTGELFF
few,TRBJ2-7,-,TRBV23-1,TGCGCCAGCAGTCAATTCCCTCCCTCCTACGAGCAGTACTTC,CASSQFPPSYEQYF
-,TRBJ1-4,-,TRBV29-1,TGCAGCGTTTATGTGAGAAATGAAAAACTGTTTTTT,CSVYVRNEKLFF
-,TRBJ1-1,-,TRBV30,TGTGCCTGGAATCGGGGAAACACTGAAGCTTTCTTT,CAWNRGNTEAFF
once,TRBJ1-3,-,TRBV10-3,TGTGCCATCAGTGATGGGGCGGTCTCTGGAAACACCATATATTTT,CAISDGAVSGNTIYF
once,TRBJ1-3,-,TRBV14,TGTGCCAGCAGCCAAAATAACTTCTCTGGAAACACCATATATTTT,CASSQNNFSGNTIYF
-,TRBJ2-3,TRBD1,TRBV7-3,TGTGCCAGCAGCTTACGAGGGGGCAGCACAGATACGCAGTATTTT,CASSLRGGSTDTQYF
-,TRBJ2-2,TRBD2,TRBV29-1,TGCAGCGCAATTAAGGGGACTAGCGGGAGAGACACCGGGGAGCTGTTTTTT,CSAIKGTSGRDTGELFF
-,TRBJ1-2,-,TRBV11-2,TGTGCCAGCAGCTTAACCCAGGGAAAGGGCACCGGCTACACCTTC,CASSLTQGKGTGYTF
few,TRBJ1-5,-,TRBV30,TGTGCCTGGAGCCTGACGGGGAATCAGCCCCAGCATTTT,CAWSLTGNQPQHF
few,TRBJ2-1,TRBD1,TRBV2,TGTGCCAGCACGAAGGGGGCAGAGCAGTTCTTC,CASTKGAEQFF
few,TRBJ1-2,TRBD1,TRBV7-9,TGTGCCAGCAGCTTAGACAGACAGGGCTATGGCTACACCTTC,CASSLDRQGYGYTF
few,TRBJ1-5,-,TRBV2,TGTGCCAGCAACCAGGCAGGACTAAGCAATCAGCCCCAGCATTTT,CASNQAGLSNQPQHF
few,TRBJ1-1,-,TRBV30,TGTGCCTGGAGTGTATCCCACAGGGCGGGTGAAGCTTTCTTT,CAWSVSHRAGEAFF
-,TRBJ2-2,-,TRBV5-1,TGCGCCAGCAGCTTTGATCCCACTAGGGCGACCGGGGAGCTGTTTTTT,CASSFDPTRATGELFF
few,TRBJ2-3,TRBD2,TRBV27,TGTGCCAGCAGTACTAGCGGCTTTAGCACAGATACGCAGTATTTT,CASSTSGFSTDTQYF
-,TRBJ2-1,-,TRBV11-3,TGTGCCAGCAGCTTAGATCCCGGGGGCAATGAGCAGTTCTTC,CASSLDPGGNEQFF
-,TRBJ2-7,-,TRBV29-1,TGCAGCCAAGCCATTCTACGAATCTCCTACGAGCAGTACTTC,CSQAILRISYEQYF
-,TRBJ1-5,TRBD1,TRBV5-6,TGTGCCAGCAGCTTGTACGGAACAGGGGTTAATCAGCCCCAGCATTTT,CASSLYGTGVNQPQHF
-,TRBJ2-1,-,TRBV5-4,TGTGCCAGCAGCTTGGCCCCTGGGGCTTTGACCTACAATGAGCAGTTCTTC,CASSLAPGALTYNEQFF
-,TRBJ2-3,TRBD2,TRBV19,TGTGCCAGTAGTACTCGACTAGCGGCCACAGATACGCAGTATTTT,CASSTRLAATDTQYF
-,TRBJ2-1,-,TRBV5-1,TGCGCCAGCAGCTTGATGGCAGGGTCAGATGAGCAGTTCTTC,CASSLMAGSDEQFF
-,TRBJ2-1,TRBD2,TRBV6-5,TGTGCCAGCATACCGAGTAGAAGCGGGAGGAAGCAGTTCTTC,CASIPSRSGRKQFF
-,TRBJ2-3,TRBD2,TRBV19,TGTGCCAGTGGGACTAGCGGGAGGCCAGATACGCAGTATTTT,CASGTSGRPDTQYF
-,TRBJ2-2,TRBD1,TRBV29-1,TGCAGCGTTGGAGCACGACAGGGGAACACCGGGGAGCTGTTTTTT,CSVGARQGNTGELFF